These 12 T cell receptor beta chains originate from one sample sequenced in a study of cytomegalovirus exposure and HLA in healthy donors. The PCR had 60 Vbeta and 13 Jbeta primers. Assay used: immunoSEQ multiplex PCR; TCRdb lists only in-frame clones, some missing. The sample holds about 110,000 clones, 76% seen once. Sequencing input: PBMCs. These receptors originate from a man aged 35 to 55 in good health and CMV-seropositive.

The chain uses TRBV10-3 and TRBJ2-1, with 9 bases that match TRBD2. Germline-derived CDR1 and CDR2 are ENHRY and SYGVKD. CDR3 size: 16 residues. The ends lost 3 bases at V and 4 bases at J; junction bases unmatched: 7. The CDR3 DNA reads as TGTGCCATCAGTGATGCGCGGGGGGGCTTTTACAATGAGCAGTTCTTC. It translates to CAISDARGGFYNEQFF.

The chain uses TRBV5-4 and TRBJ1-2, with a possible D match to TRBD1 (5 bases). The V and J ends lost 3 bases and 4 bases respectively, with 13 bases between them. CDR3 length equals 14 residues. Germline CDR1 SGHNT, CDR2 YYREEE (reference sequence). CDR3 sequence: CASSSRGSGYGYTF. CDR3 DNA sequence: TGTGCCAGCAGCTCGCGGGGGTCCGGCTATGGCTACACCTTC.

The CDR3 reads CASSLEGDNSPLHF. In DNA, the CDR3 is TGTGCCAGCAGCTTAGAGGGGGACAATTCACCCCTCCACTTT. The chain uses TRBV7-9 and TRBJ1-6; D might be TRBD1 (6 bases). Germline V gene data show CDR1 as SEHNR and CDR2 as FQNEAQ (reference sequence). With 1 base removed from V and 7 bases from J, the gap between germline ends came to 8 bases. The CDR3 loop spans 14 amino acids.

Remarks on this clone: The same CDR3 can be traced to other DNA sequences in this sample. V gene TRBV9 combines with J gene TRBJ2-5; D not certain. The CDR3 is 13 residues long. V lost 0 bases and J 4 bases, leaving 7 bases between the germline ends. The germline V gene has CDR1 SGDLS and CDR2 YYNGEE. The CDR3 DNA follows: TGTGCCAGCAGCGTAGACGGTGGAGAGACCCAGTACTTC. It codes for CASSVDGGETQYF. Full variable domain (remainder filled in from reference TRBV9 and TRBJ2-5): DSGVTQTPKHLITATGQRVTLRCSPRSGDLSVYWYQQSLDQGLQFLIQYYNGEERAKGNILERFSAQQFPDLHSELNLSSLELGDSALYFCASSVDGGETQYFGPGTRLLVL.

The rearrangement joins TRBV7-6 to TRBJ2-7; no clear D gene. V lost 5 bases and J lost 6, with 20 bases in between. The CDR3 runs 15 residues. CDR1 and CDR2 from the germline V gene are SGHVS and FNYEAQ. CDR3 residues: CASSPRPSDPSEQYF. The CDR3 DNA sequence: TGTGCCAGCAGCCCGCGGCCGTCTGACCCTAGCGAGCAGTACTTC.

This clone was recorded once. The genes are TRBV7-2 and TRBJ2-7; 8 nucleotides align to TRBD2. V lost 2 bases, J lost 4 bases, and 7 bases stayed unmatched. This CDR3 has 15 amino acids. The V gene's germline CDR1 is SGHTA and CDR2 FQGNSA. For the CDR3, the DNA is TGTGCCAGCAGCTTAAGGTTAGCGGGACTTTACGAGCAGTACTTC. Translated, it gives CASSLRLAGLYEQYF.

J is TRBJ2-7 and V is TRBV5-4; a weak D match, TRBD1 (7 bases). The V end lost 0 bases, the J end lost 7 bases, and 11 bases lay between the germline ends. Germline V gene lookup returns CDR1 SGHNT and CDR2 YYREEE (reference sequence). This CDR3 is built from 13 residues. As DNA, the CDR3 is TGTGCCAGCAGCTTGGATCCAGGGGGGGAGCAGTACTTC. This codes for CASSLDPGGEQYF.

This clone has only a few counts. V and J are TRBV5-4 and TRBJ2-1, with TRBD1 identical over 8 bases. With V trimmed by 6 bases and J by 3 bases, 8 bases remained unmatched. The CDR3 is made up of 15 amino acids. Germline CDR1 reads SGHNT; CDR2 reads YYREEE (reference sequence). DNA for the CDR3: TGTGCCAGCAACTCAGGGGGCGTCCTCTACAATGAGCAGTTCTTC. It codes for CASNSGGVLYNEQFF.

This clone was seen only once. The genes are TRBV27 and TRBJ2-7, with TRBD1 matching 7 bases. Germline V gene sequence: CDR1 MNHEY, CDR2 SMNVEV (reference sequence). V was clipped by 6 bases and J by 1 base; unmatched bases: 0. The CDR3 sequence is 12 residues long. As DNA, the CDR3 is TGTGCCAGCAGGGACAGGTCCTACGAGCAGTACTTC. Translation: CASRDRSYEQYF.

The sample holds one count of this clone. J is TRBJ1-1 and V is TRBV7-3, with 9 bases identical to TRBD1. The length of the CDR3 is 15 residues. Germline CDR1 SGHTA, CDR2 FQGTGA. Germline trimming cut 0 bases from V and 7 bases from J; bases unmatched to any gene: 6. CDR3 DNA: TGTGCCAGCAGCTTAACCCCTGGACAGGGGATTGAAGCTTTCTTT. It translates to CASSLTPGQGIEAFF.

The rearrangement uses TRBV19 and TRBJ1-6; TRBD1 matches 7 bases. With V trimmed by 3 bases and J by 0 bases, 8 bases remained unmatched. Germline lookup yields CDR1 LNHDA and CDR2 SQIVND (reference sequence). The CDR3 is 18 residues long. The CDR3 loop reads CASSIKRTGSSYNSPLHF. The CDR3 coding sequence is TGTGCCAGTAGTATCAAGAGGACAGGAAGCTCCTATAATTCACCCCTCCACTTT.

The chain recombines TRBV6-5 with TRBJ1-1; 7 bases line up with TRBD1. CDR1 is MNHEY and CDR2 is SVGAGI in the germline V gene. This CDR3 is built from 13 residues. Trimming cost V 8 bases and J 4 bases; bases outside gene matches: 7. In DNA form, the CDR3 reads TGTGCCAGCGAGAACAACAGGGGCACTGAAGCTTTCTTT. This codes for CASENNRGTEAFF.